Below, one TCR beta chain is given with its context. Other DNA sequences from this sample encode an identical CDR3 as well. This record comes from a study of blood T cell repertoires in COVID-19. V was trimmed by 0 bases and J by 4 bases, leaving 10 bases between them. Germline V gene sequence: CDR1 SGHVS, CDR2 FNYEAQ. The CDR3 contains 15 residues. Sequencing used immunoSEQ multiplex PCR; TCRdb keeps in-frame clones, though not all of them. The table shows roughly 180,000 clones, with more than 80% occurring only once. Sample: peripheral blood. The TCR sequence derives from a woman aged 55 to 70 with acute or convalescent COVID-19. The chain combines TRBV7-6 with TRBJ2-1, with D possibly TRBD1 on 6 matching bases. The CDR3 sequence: CASSLATGSYNEQFF. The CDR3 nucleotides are TGTGCCAGCAGCTTAGCCACAGGGTCGTACAATGAGCAGTTCTTC.